The source of this T cell receptor (beta chain) is a study of vaccination and CD4 T cells after COVID-19. General study points: Post-vaccination reactive clonotypes (median around 40) did not differ significantly from post-infection (more than 20).

This CDR3 is 11 amino acids long. Trimming left V 3 bases short and J 8 bases short, with 7 bases between. CDR1 is SEHNR, CDR2 FQNEAQ, per germline (reference sequence). This clonotype was detected a few times. Its target is unknown. Time point meaning: late sampling 161 to 241 days after vaccination in three convalescent patients. TCRdb analysed the PCR reads with MiXCR anew, one entry per CDR3 protein. The sample consists of some 28,000 distinct CDR3 sequences, 50% of them appearing once. The source material was CD4+ T cells from blood, sampled about 7 months after SARS-CoV-2 vaccination. V gene TRBV7-9 combines with J gene TRBJ1-2, with D hard to call. The TCR comes from a human donor who had recovered from COVID-19. The CDR3 protein is CASSLILGYTF. The CDR3 bases are TGTGCCAGCAGCTTGATTTTGGGCTACACCTTC.